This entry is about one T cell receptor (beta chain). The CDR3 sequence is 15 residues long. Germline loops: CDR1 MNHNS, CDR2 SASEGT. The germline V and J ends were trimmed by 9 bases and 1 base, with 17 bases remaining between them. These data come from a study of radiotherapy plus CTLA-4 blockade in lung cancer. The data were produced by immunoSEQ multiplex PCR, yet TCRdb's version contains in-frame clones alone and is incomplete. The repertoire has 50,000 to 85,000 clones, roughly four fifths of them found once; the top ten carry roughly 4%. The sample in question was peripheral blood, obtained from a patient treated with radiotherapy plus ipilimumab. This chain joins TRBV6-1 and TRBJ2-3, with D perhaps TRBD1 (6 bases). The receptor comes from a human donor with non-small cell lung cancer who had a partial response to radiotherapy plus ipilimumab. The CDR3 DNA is TGTGCCAGTAGTAGACAGGAGGCTGGCACAGATACGCAGTATTTT. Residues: CASSRQEAGTDTQYF.